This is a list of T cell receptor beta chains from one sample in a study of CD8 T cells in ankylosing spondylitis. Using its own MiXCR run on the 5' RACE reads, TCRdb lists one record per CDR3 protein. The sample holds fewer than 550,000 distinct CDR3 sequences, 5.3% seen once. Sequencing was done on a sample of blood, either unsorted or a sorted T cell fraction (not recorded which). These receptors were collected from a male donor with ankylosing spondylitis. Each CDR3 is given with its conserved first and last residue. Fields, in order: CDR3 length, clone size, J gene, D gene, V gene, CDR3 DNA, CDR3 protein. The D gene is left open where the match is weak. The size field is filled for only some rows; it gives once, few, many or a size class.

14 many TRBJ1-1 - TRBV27 TGTGCCAGCAGGTACGGGGTCGGGAACACTGAAGCTTTCTTT CASRYGVGNTEAFF
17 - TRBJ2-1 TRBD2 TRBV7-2 TGTGCCAGCAGCATCCCCCCTAGCGGGGGACCTCTCAATGAGCAGTTCTTC CASSIPPSGGPLNEQFF
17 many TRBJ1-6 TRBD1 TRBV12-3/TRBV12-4 TGTGCCAGCAGTATTTATTACGGGGGGACAGAGGCATCACCCCTCCACTTT CASSIYYGGTEASPLHF
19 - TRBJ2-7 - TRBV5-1 TGCGCCAGCAGCAGGGGCCCCTCTAATTCGCGGGGGCTCCCCTACGAGCAGTACTTC CASSRGPSNSRGLPYEQYF
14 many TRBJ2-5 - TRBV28 TGTGCCAGCAGTTTAAGTGTGCGGCAAGAGACCCAGTACTTC CASSLSVRQETQYF
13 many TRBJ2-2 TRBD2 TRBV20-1 TGCAGTGCCTTCCGGACTAGCCACGGGGAGCTGTTTTTT CSAFRTSHGELFF
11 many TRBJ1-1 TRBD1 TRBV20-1 TGCAGTGCGGACAGGGCGCGGGAGGCTTTCTTT CSADRAREAFF
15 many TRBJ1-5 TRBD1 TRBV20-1 TGCAGTGCTAGTAGGGGGACAGGGAGGGATCAGCCCCAGCATTTT CSASRGTGRDQPQHF
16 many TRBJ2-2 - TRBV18 TGTGCCAGCTCACCCCTAGAGCGGTTGAACACCGGGGAGCTGTTTTTT CASSPLERLNTGELFF
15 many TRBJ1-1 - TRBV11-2 TGTGCCAGCAGCTTATGGGGGGCAGGGAGCACTGAAGCTTTCTTT CASSLWGAGSTEAFF
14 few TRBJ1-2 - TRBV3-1 TGTGCCAGCAGCCAAGATGTAGCTCCCTATGGCTACACCTTC CASSQDVAPYGYTF
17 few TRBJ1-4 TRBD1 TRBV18 TGTGCCAGCTCACCATCTTTCGACGGACAGGGGAGGGGAAAACTGTTTTTT CASSPSFDGQGRGKLFF
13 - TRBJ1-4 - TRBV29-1 TGCAGCGTTGAGTTTCCAGGGTGGGAAAAACTGTTTTTT CSVEFPGWEKLFF
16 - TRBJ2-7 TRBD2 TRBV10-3 TGTGCCATCAGTAACCCGGGACTAGCGGGAGCCTACGAGCAGTACTTC CAISNPGLAGAYEQYF
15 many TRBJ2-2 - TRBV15 TGTGCCACCAGCAGAGCAGGGAGAGGCACCGGGGAGCTGTTTTTT CATSRAGRGTGELFF
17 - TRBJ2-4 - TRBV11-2 TGTGCCAGCAGCTTAGTGGCAGGCCTTTGGGCCAAAAACATTCAGTACTTC CASSLVAGLWAKNIQYF
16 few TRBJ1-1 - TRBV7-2 TGTGCCAGCAGCGCCCCCGAGGGGACCGTGAACACTGAAGCTTTCTTT CASSAPEGTVNTEAFF
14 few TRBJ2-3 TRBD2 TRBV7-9 TGTGCCAGCAGTCCGGGACTAGGGCCAGATACGCAGTATTTT CASSPGLGPDTQYF
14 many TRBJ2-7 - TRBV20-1 TGCAGTGCTAGAGAAGACCCAGATTCCTACGAGCAGTACTTC CSAREDPDSYEQYF
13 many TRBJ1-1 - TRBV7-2 TGTGCCAGCAGCACCCCTCCTCACACTGAAGCTTTCTTT CASSTPPHTEAFF
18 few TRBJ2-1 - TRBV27 TGTGCCAGCAGTGTAGGGTGGGCGGCGGGGGCCCTTCTTTCTGAGCAGTTCTTC CASSVGWAAGALLSEQFF
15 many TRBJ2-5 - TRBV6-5 TGTGCCAGCAGTTACTACGCCGGGACACAAGAGACCCAGTACTTC CASSYYAGTQETQYF
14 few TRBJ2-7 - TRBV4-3 TGCGCCAGCAGCCAAGACAGGGTCTCCTACGAGCAGTACTTC CASSQDRVSYEQYF
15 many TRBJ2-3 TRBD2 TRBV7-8 TGTGCCAGCAGCTTCGGCGGGAGGGCCTCAGATACGCAGTATTTT CASSFGGRASDTQYF
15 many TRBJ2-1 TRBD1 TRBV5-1 TGTGCCAGCAGCTTAGGGACAGGGTCCTACAATGAGCAGTTCTTC CASSLGTGSYNEQFF
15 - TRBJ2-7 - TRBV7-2 TGTGCCAGCAGCTCATGGCCCGGGGGACCCTACGAGCAGTACTTC CASSSWPGGPYEQYF
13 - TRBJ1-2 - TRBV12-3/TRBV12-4 TGTGCCAGCAGTTTAAACATATTATATGGCTACACCTTC CASSLNILYGYTF
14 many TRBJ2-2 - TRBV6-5 TGTGCCAGCAGTTACGTTCGTACCACCGGGGAGCTGTTTTTT CASSYVRTTGELFF
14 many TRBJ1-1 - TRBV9 TGTGCCAGCAGCGTAGAAGGAGGCGGAATTGAAGCTTTCTTT CASSVEGGGIEAFF
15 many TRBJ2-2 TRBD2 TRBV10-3 TGTGCCATCAGCAAACTAGCGGGAGACACCGGGGAGCTGTTTTTT CAISKLAGDTGELFF
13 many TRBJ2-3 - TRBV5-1 TGCGCCAGCAGCTTGGTCCCCGAGGATACGCAGTATTTT CASSLVPEDTQYF
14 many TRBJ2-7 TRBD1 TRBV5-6 TGTGCCAGCAGCTGGGGACAGGGTTCCTACGAGCAGTACTTC CASSWGQGSYEQYF
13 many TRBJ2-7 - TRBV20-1 TGCAGTGCCATAACCGGGGCCTCCTACGAGCAGTACTTC CSAITGASYEQYF
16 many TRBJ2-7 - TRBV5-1 TGCGCCAGCAGCTTGGGACCCGGGACGGGGGACTACGAGCAGTACTTC CASSLGPGTGDYEQYF
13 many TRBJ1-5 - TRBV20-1 TGCAGTGCTAGGACAGACTACAGTCAGCCCCAGCATTTT CSARTDYSQPQHF
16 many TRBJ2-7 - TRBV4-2 TGTGCCAGCAGCTCGGGAGACGGCCTTGGCGGCTACGAGCAGTACTTC CASSSGDGLGGYEQYF
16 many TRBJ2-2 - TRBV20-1 TGCAGTGCTAGAGCGGTAGCCATTCCTAACACCGGGGAGCTGTTTTTT CSARAVAIPNTGELFF
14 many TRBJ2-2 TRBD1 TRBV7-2 TGTGCCAGCAGGCCGGCGGACAGGGCCGGGGAGCTGTTTTTT CASRPADRAGELFF
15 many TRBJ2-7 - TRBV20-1 TGCAGTGCTAGAGACTTAGTGACAGACTCCTACGAGCAGTACTTC CSARDLVTDSYEQYF
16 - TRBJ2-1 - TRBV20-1 TGCAGGGTCGGGGCACCAACTCGGTATTCCTACAATGAGCAGTTCTTC CRVGAPTRYSYNEQFF
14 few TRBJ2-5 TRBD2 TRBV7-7 TGTGCTAGCAGCCCCATTTTAGCGGGAGAGACCCAGTACTTC CASSPILAGETQYF
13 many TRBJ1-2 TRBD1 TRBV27 TGTGCCACCGCCCGGGCAGGGGGCTATGGCTACACCTTC CATARAGGYGYTF
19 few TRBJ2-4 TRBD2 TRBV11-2 TGTGCCAGCAGCTTTATCCGGACTAGCGGGGGGGCCGGCAAAAACATTCAGTACTTC CASSFIRTSGGAGKNIQYF
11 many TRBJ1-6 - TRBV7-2 TGTGCCAGCAGCTCTCTGACACCCCTCCACTTT CASSSLTPLHF
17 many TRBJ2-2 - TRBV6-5 TGTGCCAGCAGTTACAGTAATCGCTTTACGAACACCGGGGAGCTGTTTTTT CASSYSNRFTNTGELFF
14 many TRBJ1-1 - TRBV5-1 TGCGCCAGCAGCATCTGGACGGGGAACACTGAAGCTTTCTTT CASSIWTGNTEAFF
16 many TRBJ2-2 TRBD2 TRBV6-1 TGTGCCAGCAGGAGAGCGGGGGCACATTTCACCGGGGAGCTGTTTTTT CASRRAGAHFTGELFF
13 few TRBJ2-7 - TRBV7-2 TGTGCCAGCAGCTCCCCCGGACCTGTTGAGCAGTACTTC CASSSPGPVEQYF
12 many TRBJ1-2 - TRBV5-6 TGTGCCAGCAGGACGGACTTATATGGCTACACCTTC CASRTDLYGYTF
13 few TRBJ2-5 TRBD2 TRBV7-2 TGTGCCAGCAGCTTCGCTAGCGGAGAGACCCAGTACTTC CASSFASGETQYF
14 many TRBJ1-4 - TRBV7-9 TGTGCCAGCAGCTTAGACCAGAGGAATGAAAAACTGTTTTTT CASSLDQRNEKLFF
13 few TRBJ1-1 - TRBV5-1 TGCGCCAGCAGCTTGGGGGGGTCCGCTGAAGCTTTCTTT CASSLGGSAEAFF